This TCR beta chain was retrieved from a study of memory CD4+ T cells and cytomegalovirus serostatus. Assay: immunoSEQ multiplex PCR; the TCRdb copy retains only in-frame clones and omits some. The sample records more than 45,000 clones, roughly 78% being singletons. Single viable CD3+CD4+CD8-CD45RO+ cells were sorted as the memory CD4+ T cells. Per germline, CDR1 SGHRS and CDR2 YFSETQ. The CDR3 totals 13 residues. V was pared by 4 bases and J by 5 bases, with 12 bases between. This clone came up a few times. This clonotype was sampled from an adult in good health and CMV-seronegative. Sequencing was performed on memory CD4+ T cells from blood. The rearrangement uses TRBV5-1 and TRBJ1-1; tentatively, D is TRBD1 (5 bases). The CDR3 DNA follows: TGCGCCAGCAGCCTAGGGGTAGCAACTGAAGCTTTCTTT. This sequence encodes CASSLGVATEAFF.